Below, 21 T cell receptor beta chains from the same sample are listed, as sequenced in a study of OX40 agonist ivuxolimab in advanced cancers. Sequencing used immunoSEQ multiplex PCR; TCRdb keeps in-frame clones, though not all of them. The sample lists around 40,000 clones; 65% to 90% were seen once. This sample comprised CD4+ or CD8+ T cells sorted from blood, obtained in a trial of the OX40 agonist ivuxolimab. The receptors derive from an adult with an advanced solid tumor such as melanoma, head and neck, liver or kidney cancer.

This chain connects TRBV4-2 to TRBJ2-6; the D gene could be TRBD1 or TRBD2 (5 bases each). CDR3 length: 16 amino acids. The germline V gene has CDR1 LGHNA and CDR2 YNFKEQ. The ends were cut back, 6 bases at V and 3 bases at J, with 15 bases in the middle. The CDR3 sequence is CASSFRGVGGANVLTF. CDR3 DNA: TGTGCCAGCAGTTTTAGAGGGGTTGGTGGGGCCAACGTCCTGACTTTC.

This clone showed up just once. This chain connects TRBV10-2 to TRBJ2-1, with D maybe TRBD2 (6 bases). CDR1 WSHSY and CDR2 SAAADI come from the germline V gene. This CDR3 region has 13 residues. Between the trimmed V and J ends, which lost 9 bases and 4 bases, there was a span of 13 bases. CDR3 sequence reads: CASHGRVYNEQFF. DNA for the CDR3: TGCGCCAGTCACGGGAGAGTATACAATGAGCAGTTCTTC.

This sequence joins TRBV18 and TRBJ1-2; weak D call: TRBD1 (5 bases). V dropped 5 bases and J dropped 4 bases, with 14 bases sitting between them. The CDR3 totals 14 residues. Germline V gives CDR1 KGHSH, CDR2 LQKENI. This CDR3 reads CASSDRPTSYGYTF. The CDR3, as DNA: TGTGCCAGCTCAGACAGACCAACCAGCTATGGCTACACCTTC.

The rearrangement uses TRBV18 and TRBJ1-1, with no clear D. V lost 6 bases to trimming and J lost 10 bases, with 18 bases between them. Germline CDR1 KGHSH, CDR2 LQKENI. CDR3 length: 13 amino acids. CDR3 protein: CASSDQTTMTAFF. The CDR3 DNA follows: TGTGCCAGCTCCGACCAAACCACCATGACAGCTTTCTTT.

The V call is TRBV7-2, the J call TRBJ2-1; 9 positions agree with TRBD2. Losses at the gene ends were 0 bases for V and 5 bases for J; bases not matched to a gene: 2. The CDR3 consists of 15 residues. Germline CDR1 SGHTA, CDR2 FQGNSA. The CDR3 DNA reads TGTGCCAGCAGCTTAGCTAGCGGGAGCGACAATGAGCAGTTCTTC. It yields the protein CASSLASGSDNEQFF. Full variable domain (outside the CDR3, taken from reference TRBV7-2 and TRBJ2-1): GAGVSQSPSNKVTEKGKDVELRCDPISGHTALYWYRQSLGQGLEFLIYFQGNSAPDKSGLPSDRFSAERTGGSVSTLTIQRTQQEDSAVYLCASSLASGSDNEQFFGPGTRLTVL.

This clone was observed once. The rearrangement joins TRBV5-1 to TRBJ1-1; the D gene is possibly TRBD1 (5 bases). Deletions cut 5 bases from V and 5 bases from J, with 19 bases between. CDR1 is SGHRS, CDR2 YFSETQ, per germline. The CDR3 sequence is 15 residues long. The DNA for the CDR3 is TGCGCCAGCAGAGGCCGGGGGATTGAAGGGACTGAAGCTTTCTTT. This gives the protein CASRGRGIEGTEAFF.

This clone was seen a few times. The chain has TRBV6-6 and TRBJ2-7; no definite D call. This CDR3 has 12 residues. Trimming took off 7 bases at V and 3 bases at J, with 10 bases between the two ends. Germline-derived CDR1 and CDR2 are MNHNY and SVGAGI (reference sequence). The CDR3 nucleotides are TGTGCCAGCAAAGACGGTATCTACGAGCAGTACTTC. Protein: CASKDGIYEQYF.

The chain couples TRBV4-2 to TRBJ2-5; D is perhaps TRBD1 or TRBD2 (6 bases each). The CDR3 is made up of 16 amino acids. V lost 0 bases to trimming and J lost 5 bases, with 16 bases between them. The V gene's germline CDR1 is LGHNA and CDR2 YNFKEQ. In DNA, the CDR3 is TGTGCCAGCAGCCAAGAGTTGTCTCTAGGGGGGGAGACCCAGTACTTC. Residues: CASSQELSLGGETQYF.

The rearrangement uses TRBV11-2 and TRBJ1-2; the match to TRBD1 covers 9 bases. CDR3 length: 15 amino acids. Germline V CDR1 and CDR2: SGHAT, FQNNGV. The trim removed 1 base at V and 13 bases at J, leaving 13 bases unmatched. The DNA of the CDR3 is TGTGCCAGCAGCTTAGTTTCCGGGACAGGGTCAGGTGGCACCTTC. Its translation is CASSLVSGTGSGGTF.

The CDR3 DNA reads TGTGCCAGCAGTTCCCATAGCGGACAAAGGGGGTACTTC. This encodes CASSSHSGQRGYF. The chain is built from TRBV28 and TRBJ2-7, with D perhaps matching TRBD2 (6 bases). Germline V lookup: CDR1 MDHEN, CDR2 SYDVKM. The CDR3 has 13 amino acids. The V and J ends lost 4 bases and 12 bases respectively, with 19 bases between them.

CDR3 sequence (DNA): TGTGCCAGCATGACAGGGGATGTTGGAAACACCATATATTTT. Protein: CASMTGDVGNTIYF. J is TRBJ1-3 and V is TRBV2, with 8 positions matching TRBD1. CDR1 SNHLY and CDR2 FYNNEI come from the germline V gene. The CDR3 loop spans 14 amino acids. The ends lost 7 bases at V and 3 bases at J; junction bases unmatched: 5.

V usage is TRBV7-9 and J usage is TRBJ2-7, with D perhaps matching TRBD1 (6 bases). Deletions cut 5 bases from V and 11 bases from J, with 13 bases between. Germline V CDR1 and CDR2: SEHNR, FQNEAQ (reference sequence). This CDR3 has 11 residues. CDR3 nucleotides: TGTGCCAGCAGCGTCAAGGGGGTTGAGTACTTC. Translated, it gives CASSVKGVEYF.

J is TRBJ2-7 and V is TRBV5-1; 7 bases agree with TRBD1. J was trimmed by 5 bases and V by 0 bases; bases with no gene match: 5. CDR1 is SGHRS and CDR2 is YFSETQ in the germline V gene. The CDR3 loop spans 14 amino acids. CDR3 nucleotides: TGCGCCAGCAGCTTGGACGTGACAGGGAACGAGCAGTACTTC. It is translated as CASSLDVTGNEQYF. The full variable domain, in which reference TRBV5-1 and TRBJ2-7 provide the parts outside the CDR3, is KAGVTQTPRYLIKTRGQQVTLSCSPISGHRSVSWYQQTPGQGLQFLFEYFSETQRNKGNFPGRFSGRQFSNSRSEMNVSTLELGDSALYLCASSLDVTGNEQYFGPGTRLTVT.

The chain combines TRBV5-1 with TRBJ2-6; TRBD1 matches at 11 bases. The CDR3 runs 19 residues. Germline trimming cut 0 bases from V and 0 bases from J; bases unmatched to any gene: 5. Germline CDR1 is SGHRS and CDR2 is YFSETQ. CDR3 sequence reads: CASSLAGQGAFSGANVLTF. The CDR3 nucleotides are TGCGCCAGCAGCTTGGCCGGACAGGGGGCTTTCTCTGGGGCCAACGTCCTGACTTTC.

This sequence joins TRBV5-6 and TRBJ1-5, with no clear D. CDR1 and CDR2 from the germline V gene are SGHDT and YYEEEE. The CDR3 length is 13 residues. Between the trimmed V and J ends, which lost 1 base and 5 bases, there was a span of 7 bases. The CDR3 DNA follows: TGTGCCAGCAGCTTGAATGTGGATCAGCCCCAGCATTTT. Its protein is CASSLNVDQPQHF.

J is TRBJ1-1 and V is TRBV6-5, with D maybe TRBD1 (5 bases). Trimming took off 7 bases at V and 0 bases at J, with 15 bases between the two ends. The germline CDR1 and CDR2 sequences are MNHEY and SVGAGI. The CDR3 length is 15 residues. DNA of the CDR3: TGTGCCAGCACTCCGACAGCCTTCATGAACACTGAAGCTTTCTTT. It yields the protein CASTPTAFMNTEAFF.

The rearrangement joins TRBV9 to TRBJ1-4, with D unclear. The V gene lost 0 bases and the J gene lost 7 bases, with 10 bases spanning the gap. Germline V gene lookup returns CDR1 SGDLS and CDR2 YYNGEE. This CDR3 spans 14 amino acids. The CDR3 nucleotides read TGTGCCAGCAGCGTAGCAGGTGTTGGTGAAAAACTGTTTTTT. Translating it yields CASSVAGVGEKLFF. The whole variable domain, remainder taken from reference TRBV9 and TRBJ1-4, is DSGVTQTPKHLITATGQRVTLRCSPRSGDLSVYWYQQSLDQGLQFLIQYYNGEERAKGNILERFSAQQFPDLHSELNLSSLELGDSALYFCASSVAGVGEKLFFGSGTQLSVL.

This chain connects TRBV7-9 to TRBJ1-2; D remains unclear. CDR3 length equals 11 residues. The germline CDR1 and CDR2 sequences are SEHNR and FQNEAQ (reference sequence). Trimming left V 4 bases short and J 4 bases short, with 4 bases between. This CDR3 reads CASSSTYGYTF. CDR3 DNA sequence: TGTGCCAGCAGCTCGACCTATGGCTACACCTTC.

The chain carries TRBV7-6 and TRBJ2-3; 9 bases are shared with TRBD2. The junction had 11 bases not matched to a gene; V was cut back by 2 bases and J by 8 bases. Germline-derived CDR1 and CDR2 are SGHVS and FNYEAQ. The CDR3 has 16 amino acids. Written as DNA, the CDR3 is TGTGCCAGCAGCTTAAAGCAGCGGGAGGCAGTCGGTACGCAGTATTTT. Translated, it gives CASSLKQREAVGTQYF.

This chain uses TRBV5-4 with TRBJ2-3; possibly TRBD1 or TRBD2 for D (6 bases each). V was cut by 4 bases and J by 3 bases, with 30 bases left in between. Germline V gives CDR1 SGHNT, CDR2 YYREEE (reference sequence). This CDR3 has 20 residues. CDR3 sequence reads: CASSPSRGETPLFGTDTQYF. CDR3 bases: TGTGCCAGCAGCCCCTCGAGGGGGGAGACTCCCCTCTTCGGTACAGATACGCAGTATTTT.

The chain combines TRBV11-3 with TRBJ2-7; 7 bases are shared with TRBD1. Germline V gene sequence: CDR1 SGHNT, CDR2 YENEEA. Germline trimming cut 1 base from V and 2 bases from J; bases unmatched to any gene: 2. The CDR3 consists of 14 residues. Here the CDR3 reads CASSLGDSPYEQYF. CDR3 DNA: TGTGCCAGCAGCTTAGGGGACAGCCCCTACGAGCAGTACTTC. Combining the CDR3 with reference TRBV11-3 and TRBJ2-7 gives the whole variable domain EAGVVQSPRYKIIEKKQPVAFWCNPISGHNTLYWYLQNLGQGPELLIRYENEEAVDDSQLPKDRFSAERLKGVDSTLKIQPAELGDSAVYLCASSLGDSPYEQYFGPGTRLTVT.